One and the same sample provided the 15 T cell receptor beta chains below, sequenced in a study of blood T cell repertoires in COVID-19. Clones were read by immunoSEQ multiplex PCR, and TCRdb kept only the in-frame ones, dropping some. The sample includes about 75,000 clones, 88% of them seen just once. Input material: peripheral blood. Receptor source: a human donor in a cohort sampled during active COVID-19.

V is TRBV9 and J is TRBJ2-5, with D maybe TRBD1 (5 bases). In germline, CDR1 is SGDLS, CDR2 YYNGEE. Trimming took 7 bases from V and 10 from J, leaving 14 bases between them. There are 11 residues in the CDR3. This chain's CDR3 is CASGPGLGQYF. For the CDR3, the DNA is TGTGCCAGCGGGCCAGGGCTCGGCCAGTACTTC.

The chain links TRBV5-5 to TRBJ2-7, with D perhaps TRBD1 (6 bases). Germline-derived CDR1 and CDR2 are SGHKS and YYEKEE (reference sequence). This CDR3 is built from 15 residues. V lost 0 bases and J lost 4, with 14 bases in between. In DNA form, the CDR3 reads TGTGCCAGCAGCTTGGGGTTACAGGGTCCTTACGAGCAGTACTTC. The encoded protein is CASSLGLQGPYEQYF.

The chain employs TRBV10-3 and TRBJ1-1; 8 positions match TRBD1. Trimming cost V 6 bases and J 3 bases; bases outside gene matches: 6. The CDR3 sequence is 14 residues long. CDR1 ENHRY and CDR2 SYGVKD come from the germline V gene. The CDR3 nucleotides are TGTGCCATCAGGAGGACAGGGATCGACACTGAAGCTTTCTTT. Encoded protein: CAIRRTGIDTEAFF.

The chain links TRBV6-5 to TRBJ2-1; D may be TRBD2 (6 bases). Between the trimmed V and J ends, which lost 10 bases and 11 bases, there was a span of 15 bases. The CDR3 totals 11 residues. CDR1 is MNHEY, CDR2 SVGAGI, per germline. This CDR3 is CATGSGTKQFF. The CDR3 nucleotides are TGTGCCACCGGGAGTGGGACCAAGCAGTTCTTC.

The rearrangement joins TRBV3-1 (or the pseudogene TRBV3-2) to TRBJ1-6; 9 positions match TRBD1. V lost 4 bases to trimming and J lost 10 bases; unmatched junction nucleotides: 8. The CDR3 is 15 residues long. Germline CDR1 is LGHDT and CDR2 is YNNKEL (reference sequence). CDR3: CASSLTGGGESPLHF. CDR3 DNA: TGTGCCAGCAGCCTGACAGGGGGAGGGGAATCACCCCTCCACTTT.

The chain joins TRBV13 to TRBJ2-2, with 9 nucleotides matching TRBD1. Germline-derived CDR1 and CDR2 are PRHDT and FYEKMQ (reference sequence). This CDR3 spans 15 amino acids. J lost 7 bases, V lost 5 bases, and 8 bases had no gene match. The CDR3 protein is CASSLGQGRGGELFF. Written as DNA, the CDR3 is TGTGCCAGCAGCCTCGGACAGGGGCGGGGCGGGGAGCTGTTTTTT.

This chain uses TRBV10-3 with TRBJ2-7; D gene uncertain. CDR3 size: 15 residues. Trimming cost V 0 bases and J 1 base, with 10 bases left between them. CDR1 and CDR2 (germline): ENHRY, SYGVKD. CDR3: CAISESQSRSYEQYF. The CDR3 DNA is TGTGCCATCAGTGAGTCGCAATCCAGGTCCTACGAGCAGTACTTC.

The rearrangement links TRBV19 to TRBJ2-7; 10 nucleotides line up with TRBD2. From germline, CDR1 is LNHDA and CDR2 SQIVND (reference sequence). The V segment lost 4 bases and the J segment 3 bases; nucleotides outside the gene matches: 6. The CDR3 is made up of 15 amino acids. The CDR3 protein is CASSSQTSGRYEQYF. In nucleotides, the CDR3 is TGTGCCAGTAGTAGTCAGACTAGCGGGCGCTACGAGCAGTACTTC. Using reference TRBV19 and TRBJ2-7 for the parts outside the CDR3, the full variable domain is DGGITQSPKYLFRKEGQNVTLSCEQNLNHDAMYWYRQDPGQGLRLIYYSQIVNDFQKGDIAEGYSVSREKKESFPLTVTSAQKNPTAFYLCASSSQTSGRYEQYFGPGTRLTVT.

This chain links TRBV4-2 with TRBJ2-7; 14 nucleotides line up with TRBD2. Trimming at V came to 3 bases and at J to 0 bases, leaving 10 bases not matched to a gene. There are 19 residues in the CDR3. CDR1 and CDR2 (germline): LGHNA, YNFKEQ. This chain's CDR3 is CASSHAFSGLAGASYEQYF. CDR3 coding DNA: TGTGCCAGCAGCCACGCCTTCTCGGGACTAGCGGGAGCCTCCTACGAGCAGTACTTC.

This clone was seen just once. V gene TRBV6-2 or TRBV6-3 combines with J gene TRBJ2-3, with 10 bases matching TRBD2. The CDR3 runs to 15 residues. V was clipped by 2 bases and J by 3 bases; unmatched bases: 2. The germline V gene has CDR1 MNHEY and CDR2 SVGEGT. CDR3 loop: CASSYLAGETDTQYF. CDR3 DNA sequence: TGTGCCAGCAGTTACCTAGCGGGGGAGACAGATACGCAGTATTTT.

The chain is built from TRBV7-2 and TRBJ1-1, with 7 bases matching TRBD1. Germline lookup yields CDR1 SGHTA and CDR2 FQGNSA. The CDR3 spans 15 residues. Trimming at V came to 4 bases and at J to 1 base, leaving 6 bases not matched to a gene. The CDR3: CASSSIQGKNTEAFF. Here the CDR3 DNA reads TGTGCCAGCAGCTCCATACAGGGGAAGAACACTGAAGCTTTCTTT.

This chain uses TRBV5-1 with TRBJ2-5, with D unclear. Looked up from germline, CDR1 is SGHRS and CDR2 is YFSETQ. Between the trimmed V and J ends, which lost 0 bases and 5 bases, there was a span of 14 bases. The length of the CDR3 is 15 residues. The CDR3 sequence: CASSLAGRQEETQYF. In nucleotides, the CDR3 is TGCGCCAGCAGCTTGGCAGGCAGGCAAGAGGAGACCCAGTACTTC.

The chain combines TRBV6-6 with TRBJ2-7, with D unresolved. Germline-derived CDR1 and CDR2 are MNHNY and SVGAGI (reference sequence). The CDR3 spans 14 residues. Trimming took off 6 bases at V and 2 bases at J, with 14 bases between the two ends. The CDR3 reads CASRPLADTYEQYF. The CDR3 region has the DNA TGTGCCAGCAGACCCCTGGCGGATACCTACGAGCAGTACTTC.

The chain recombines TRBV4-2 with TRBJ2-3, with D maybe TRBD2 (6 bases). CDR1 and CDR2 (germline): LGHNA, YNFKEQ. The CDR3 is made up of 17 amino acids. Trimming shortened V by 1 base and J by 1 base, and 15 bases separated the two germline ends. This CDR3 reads CASSQGARGLGTDTQYF. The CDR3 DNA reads TGTGCCAGCAGCCAAGGGGCCCGGGGGTTAGGCACAGATACGCAGTATTTT.

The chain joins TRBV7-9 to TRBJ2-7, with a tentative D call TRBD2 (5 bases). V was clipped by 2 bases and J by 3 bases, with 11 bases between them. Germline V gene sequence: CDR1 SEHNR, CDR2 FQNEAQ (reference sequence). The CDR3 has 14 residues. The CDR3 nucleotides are TGTGCCAGCAGCTTAAATCTCGAGGGCTACGAGCAGTACTTC. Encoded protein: CASSLNLEGYEQYF.